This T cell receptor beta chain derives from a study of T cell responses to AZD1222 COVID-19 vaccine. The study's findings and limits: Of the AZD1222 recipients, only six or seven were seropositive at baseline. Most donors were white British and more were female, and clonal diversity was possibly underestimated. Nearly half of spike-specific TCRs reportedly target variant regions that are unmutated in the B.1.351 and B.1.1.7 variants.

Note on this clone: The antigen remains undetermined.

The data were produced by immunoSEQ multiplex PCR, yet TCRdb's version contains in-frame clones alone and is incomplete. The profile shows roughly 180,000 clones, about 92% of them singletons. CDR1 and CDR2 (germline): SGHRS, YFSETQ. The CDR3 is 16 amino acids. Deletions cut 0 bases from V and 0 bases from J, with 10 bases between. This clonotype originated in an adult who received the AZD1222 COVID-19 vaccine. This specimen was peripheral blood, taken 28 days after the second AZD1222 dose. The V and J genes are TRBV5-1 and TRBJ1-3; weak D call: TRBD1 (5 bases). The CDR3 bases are TGCGCCAGCAGCTTGGTACAGGCGAGCTCTGGAAACACCATATATTTT. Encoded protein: CASSLVQASSGNTIYF.